This TCR beta chain stems from a study of cytomegalovirus exposure and HLA in healthy donors. Study information: Counted in an early data release were 65 million to 100 million unique TCRs from HLA-typed donors.

With regard to this clone: The antigen remains undetermined.

Findings and limits, study-wide: When analyzed later, the rates of TCR association showed variation by HLA locus, with DRB1 the most and HLA-C the fewest. Across donors, sequencing depth was assumed by presence/absence analyses to be roughly uniform.

The primer mix had 60 Vbeta and 13 Jbeta primers. Repertoires were generated with immunoSEQ multiplex PCR, while TCRdb's copy carries only in-frame clones and drops some. This repertoire includes about 130,000 clones. The CDR3 has 13 amino acids. The V gene's germline CDR1 is SGDLS and CDR2 YYNGEE. The trim removed 0 bases at V and 8 bases at J, leaving 2 bases unmatched. This receptor was taken from a man aged 30 to 45 in good health and CMV-seronegative. The genes are TRBV9 and TRBJ1-2, with 9 bases matching TRBD1. The sample was PBMCs. The CDR3 DNA sequence: TGTGCCAGCAGCGTAGAGGACAGGGGCGGCTACACCTTC. Translation gives CASSVEDRGGYTF.